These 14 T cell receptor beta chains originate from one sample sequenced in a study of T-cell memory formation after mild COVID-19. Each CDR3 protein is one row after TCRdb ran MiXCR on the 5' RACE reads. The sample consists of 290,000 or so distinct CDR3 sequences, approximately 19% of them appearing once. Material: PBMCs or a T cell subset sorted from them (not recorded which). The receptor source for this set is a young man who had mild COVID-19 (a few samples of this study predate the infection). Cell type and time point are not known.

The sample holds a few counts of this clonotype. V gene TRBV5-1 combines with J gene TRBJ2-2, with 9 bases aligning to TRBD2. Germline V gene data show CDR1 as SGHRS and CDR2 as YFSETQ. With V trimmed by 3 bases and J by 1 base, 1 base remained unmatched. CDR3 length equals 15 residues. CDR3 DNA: TGCGCCAGCAGCTCTAGCGGGGAGAACACCGGGGAGCTGTTTTTT. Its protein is CASSSSGENTGELFF.

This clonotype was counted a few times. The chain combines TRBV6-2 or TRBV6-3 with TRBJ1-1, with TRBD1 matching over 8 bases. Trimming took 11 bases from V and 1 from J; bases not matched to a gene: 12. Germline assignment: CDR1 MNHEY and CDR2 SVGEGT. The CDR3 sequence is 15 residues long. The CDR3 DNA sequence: TGTGCCGACAGGGGTGGCGGAGAAGAGAACACTGAAGCTTTCTTT. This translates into CADRGGGEENTEAFF.

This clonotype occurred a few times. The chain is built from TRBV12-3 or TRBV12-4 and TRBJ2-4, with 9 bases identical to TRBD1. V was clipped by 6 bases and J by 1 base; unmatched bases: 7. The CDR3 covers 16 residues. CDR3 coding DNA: TGTGCCAGCAGATCCCTAGGGACAGGGGCCAAAAACATTCAGTACTTC. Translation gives CASRSLGTGAKNIQYF.

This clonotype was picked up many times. The CDR3 spells CASSSQISGNTIYF. The CDR3 DNA sequence: TGTGCCAGCAGCTCCCAAATCTCTGGAAACACCATATATTTT. This rearrangement joins TRBV7-2 to TRBJ1-3; D is unresolved. Germline V gene lookup returns CDR1 SGHTA and CDR2 FQGNSA. The V end was cut by 4 bases, the J end by 0 bases, with 7 bases between. This CDR3 has 14 residues.

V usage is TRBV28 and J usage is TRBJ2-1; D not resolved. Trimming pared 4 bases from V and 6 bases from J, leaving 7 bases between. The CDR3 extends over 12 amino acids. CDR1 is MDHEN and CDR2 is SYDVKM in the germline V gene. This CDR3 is CASSSVLNEQFF. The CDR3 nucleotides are TGTGCCAGCAGTTCGGTCCTCAATGAGCAGTTCTTC.

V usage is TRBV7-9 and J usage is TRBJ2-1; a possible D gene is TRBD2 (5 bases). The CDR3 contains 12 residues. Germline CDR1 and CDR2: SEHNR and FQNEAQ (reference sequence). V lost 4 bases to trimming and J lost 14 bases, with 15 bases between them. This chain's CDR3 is CASSWSGGDEFF. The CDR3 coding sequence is TGTGCCAGCAGCTGGAGCGGAGGCGATGAGTTCTTC.

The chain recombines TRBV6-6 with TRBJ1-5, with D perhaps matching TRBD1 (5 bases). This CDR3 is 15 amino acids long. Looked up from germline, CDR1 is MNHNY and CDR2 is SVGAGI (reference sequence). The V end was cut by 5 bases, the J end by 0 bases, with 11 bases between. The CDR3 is CASSPRGTSNQPQHF. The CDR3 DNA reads TGTGCCAGCAGTCCCCGCGGGACTAGCAATCAGCCCCAGCATTTT.

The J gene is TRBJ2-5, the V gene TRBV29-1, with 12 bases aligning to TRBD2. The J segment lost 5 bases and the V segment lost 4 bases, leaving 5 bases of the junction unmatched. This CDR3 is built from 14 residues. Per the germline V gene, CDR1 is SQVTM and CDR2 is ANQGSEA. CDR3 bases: TGCAGCGTTGGACTAGCGGGGGAAGAGGAGACCCAGTACTTC. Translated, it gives CSVGLAGEEETQYF.

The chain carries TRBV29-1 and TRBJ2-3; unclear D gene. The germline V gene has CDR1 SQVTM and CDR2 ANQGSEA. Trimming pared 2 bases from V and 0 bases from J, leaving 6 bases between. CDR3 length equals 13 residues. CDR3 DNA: TGCAGCGTTGAACCACCGAGCACAGATACGCAGTATTTT. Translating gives CSVEPPSTDTQYF.

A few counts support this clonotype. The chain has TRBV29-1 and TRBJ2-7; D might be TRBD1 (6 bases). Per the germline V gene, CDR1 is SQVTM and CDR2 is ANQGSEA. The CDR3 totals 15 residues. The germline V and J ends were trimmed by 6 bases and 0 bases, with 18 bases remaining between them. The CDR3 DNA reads TGCAGCGTCGATCAAAGACAGGCAGACTCCTACGAGCAGTACTTC. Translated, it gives CSVDQRQADSYEQYF.

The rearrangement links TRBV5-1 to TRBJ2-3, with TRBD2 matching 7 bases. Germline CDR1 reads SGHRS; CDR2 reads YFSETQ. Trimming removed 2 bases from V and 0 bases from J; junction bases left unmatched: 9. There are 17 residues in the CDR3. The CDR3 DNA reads TGCGCCAGCAGCTTTAACAAGCGGGGCCTCAGCACAGATACGCAGTATTTT. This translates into CASSFNKRGLSTDTQYF. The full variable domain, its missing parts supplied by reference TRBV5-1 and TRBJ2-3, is KAGVTQTPRYLIKTRGQQVTLSCSPISGHRSVSWYQQTPGQGLQFLFEYFSETQRNKGNFPGRFSGRQFSNSRSEMNVSTLELGDSALYLCASSFNKRGLSTDTQYFGPGTRLTVL.

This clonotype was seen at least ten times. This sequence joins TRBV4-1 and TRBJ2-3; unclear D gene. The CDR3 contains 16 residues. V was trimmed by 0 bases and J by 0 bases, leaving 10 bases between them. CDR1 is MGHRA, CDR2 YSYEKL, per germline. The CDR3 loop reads CASSQEGYPSTDTQYF. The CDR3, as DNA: TGCGCCAGCAGCCAAGAGGGTTACCCTAGCACAGATACGCAGTATTTT.

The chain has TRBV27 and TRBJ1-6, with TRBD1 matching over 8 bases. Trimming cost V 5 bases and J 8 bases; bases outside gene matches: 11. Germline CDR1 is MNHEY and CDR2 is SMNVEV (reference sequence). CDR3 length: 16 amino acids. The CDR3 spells CASSPKSGGIDSPLHF. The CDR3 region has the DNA TGTGCCAGCAGTCCCAAGTCAGGGGGCATCGATTCACCCCTCCACTTT.

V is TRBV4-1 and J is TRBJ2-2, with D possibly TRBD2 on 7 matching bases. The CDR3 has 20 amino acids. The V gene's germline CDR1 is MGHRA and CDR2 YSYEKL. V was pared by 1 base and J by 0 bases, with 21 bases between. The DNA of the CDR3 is TGCGCCAGCAGCCAAGTGACTAGTTTGGGGGGGCCTTCGAACACCGGGGAGCTGTTTTTT. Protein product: CASSQVTSLGGPSNTGELFF.